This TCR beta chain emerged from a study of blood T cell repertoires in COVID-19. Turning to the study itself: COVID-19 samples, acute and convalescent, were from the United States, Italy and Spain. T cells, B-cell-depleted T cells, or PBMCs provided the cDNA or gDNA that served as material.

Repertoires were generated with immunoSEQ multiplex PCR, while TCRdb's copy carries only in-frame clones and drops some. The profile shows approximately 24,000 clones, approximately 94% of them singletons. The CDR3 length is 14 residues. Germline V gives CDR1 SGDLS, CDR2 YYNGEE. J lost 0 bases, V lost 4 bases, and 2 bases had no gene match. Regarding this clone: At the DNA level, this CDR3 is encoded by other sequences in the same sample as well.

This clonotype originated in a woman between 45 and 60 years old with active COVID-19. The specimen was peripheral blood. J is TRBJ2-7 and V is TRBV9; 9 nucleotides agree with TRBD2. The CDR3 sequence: CASSPGLASYEQYF. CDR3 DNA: TGTGCCAGCAGCCCGGGACTAGCCTCCTACGAGCAGTACTTC.